This TCR beta chain was observed in a study of lymphopenia after photon versus proton radiotherapy (dated by TCRdb to the late 2010s). Study-wide context: Photon and proton radiation therapy were compared by the study for their immunological effects in patients with gastrointestinal tumors who developed high-grade lymphopenia. The roughly 18 patients in the cohort had gastrointestinal tumors, were treated with either photon or proton therapy, and subsequently developed lymphopenia. The study aimed to characterize how the two radiation modalities differ in their impact on the immune system.

The study at large found these results: Once the lymphocyte count had reached its nadir, the repertoires of photon-treated patients showed oligoclonal expansion, particularly of CD8+ Temra cells, and this expansion drove the decline in diversity. Across the cohort, among patients who died, a greater drop in TCR diversity after the nadir was inversely correlated with overall survival time. Relative stability during treatment was observed in proton-treated patients, whereas loss of naive T cells and TCR diversity and gain of effector/memory populations were observed in photon-treated patients. The survival association was assessed only in patients who died, and the authors presented better survival with proton therapy as a possibility rather than a demonstrated result.

Comments on this clone: It lacks a known antigen. Qualities for individual bases were not recorded, and no much larger clone is one base off.

V was cut back by 1 base and J by 7 bases, leaving a gap of 10 bases between them. The germline V gene (reference sequence) gives CDR1 as GTSNPN and CDR2 as SVGIG. CDR3 length: 12 amino acids, cysteine to phenylalanine. This entry keeps only the CDR3 DNA: 36 bases, framed from base 1. The library relied on the immunoSEQ multiplex PCR assay. Deep sequencing of rearranged TCR beta loci, alongside multiparametric flow cytometry, was used to profile T cell repertoires. TCRdb provides this immuneACCESS table in a form limited to in-frame rearrangements. Some clones are lacking; in checked studies, under half of them reflect an unresolved V gene, and why the rest are absent is not known. Counted in this sample were around 31,000 clones; roughly 89% of them appeared once. Clones ranked in the top ten supply around 6.7% of the sample.

The sequence was obtained from a woman in her 70s with pancreatic cancer. Some clones in this sample may be carry-over from other donors' samples. The sequenced sample was peripheral blood, obtained from a patient treated with proton-based radiotherapy. The receptor chain draws on TRBV30 and TRBJ1-2; no D gene call is confident. The CDR3 in this case is CAWSAYTSGYTF. The DNA sequence follows: TGTGCCTGGAGTGCATATACGTCTGGCTACACCTTC.